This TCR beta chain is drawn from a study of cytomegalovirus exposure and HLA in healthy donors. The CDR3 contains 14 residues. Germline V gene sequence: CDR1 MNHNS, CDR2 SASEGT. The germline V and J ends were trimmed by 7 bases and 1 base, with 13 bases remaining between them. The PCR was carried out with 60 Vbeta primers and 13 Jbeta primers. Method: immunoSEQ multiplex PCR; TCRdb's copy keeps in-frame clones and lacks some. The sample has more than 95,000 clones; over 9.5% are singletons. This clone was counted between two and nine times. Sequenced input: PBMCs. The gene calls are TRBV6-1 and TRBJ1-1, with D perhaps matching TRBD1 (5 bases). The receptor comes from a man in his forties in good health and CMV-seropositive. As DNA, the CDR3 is TGTGCCAGCAACGGAGTCACAGGGAACACTGAAGCTTTCTTT. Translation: CASNGVTGNTEAFF.